This T cell receptor (beta chain) was obtained from a study of T cell repertoires in cytomegalovirus infection. Looking at the study overall: The public TCR beta signatures pointed to both CMV infection and matching HLA type. General observations from the study: Across the ex vivo response, the dominant clonotypes were HLA-C-restricted CMV-specific TCR beta clonotypes. Cumulative frequency (of public TCR beta family members) identified carriers of CMV plus the relevant HLA.

This clonotype occurred many times. Its antigen is undetermined. TCRdb fed the reads into MiXCR, producing one record per CDR3 protein. This table holds about 140,000 distinct CDR3 sequences, about 6.3% found once. CDR3 length equals 16 residues. Between the trimmed V and J ends, which lost 8 bases and 1 base, there was a span of 17 bases. Germline values: CDR1 SGHTA, CDR2 FQGNSA. The receptor was derived from a human donor in good health (CMV status not recorded). Some clones in this sample may be carry-over from other donors' samples. V is TRBV7-2 and J is TRBJ2-2, with D perhaps matching TRBD2 (7 bases). The specimen was PBMCs. The CDR3 is CASVGGALRNTGELFF. CDR3 DNA: TGTGCCAGCGTGGGGGGGGCGCTTCGGAACACCGGGGAGCTGTTTTTT.